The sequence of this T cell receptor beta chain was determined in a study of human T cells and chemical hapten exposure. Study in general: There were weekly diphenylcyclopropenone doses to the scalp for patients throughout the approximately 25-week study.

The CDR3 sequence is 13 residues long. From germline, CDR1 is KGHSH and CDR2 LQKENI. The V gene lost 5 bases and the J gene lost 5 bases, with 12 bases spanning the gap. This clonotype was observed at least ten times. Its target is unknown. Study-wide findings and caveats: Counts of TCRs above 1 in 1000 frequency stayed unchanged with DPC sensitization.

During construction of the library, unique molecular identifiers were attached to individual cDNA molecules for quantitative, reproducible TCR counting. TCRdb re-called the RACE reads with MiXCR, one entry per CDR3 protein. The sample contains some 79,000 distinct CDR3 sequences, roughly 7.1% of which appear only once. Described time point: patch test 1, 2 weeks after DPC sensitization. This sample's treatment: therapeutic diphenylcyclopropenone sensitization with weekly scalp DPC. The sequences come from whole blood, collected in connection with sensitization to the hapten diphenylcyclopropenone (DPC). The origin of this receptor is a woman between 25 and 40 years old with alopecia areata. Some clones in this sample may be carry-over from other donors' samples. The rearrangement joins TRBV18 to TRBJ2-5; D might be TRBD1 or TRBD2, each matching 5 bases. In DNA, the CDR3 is TGTGCCAGCTCATCTAGCAAGGGGGAGACCCAGTACTTC. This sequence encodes CASSSSKGETQYF.